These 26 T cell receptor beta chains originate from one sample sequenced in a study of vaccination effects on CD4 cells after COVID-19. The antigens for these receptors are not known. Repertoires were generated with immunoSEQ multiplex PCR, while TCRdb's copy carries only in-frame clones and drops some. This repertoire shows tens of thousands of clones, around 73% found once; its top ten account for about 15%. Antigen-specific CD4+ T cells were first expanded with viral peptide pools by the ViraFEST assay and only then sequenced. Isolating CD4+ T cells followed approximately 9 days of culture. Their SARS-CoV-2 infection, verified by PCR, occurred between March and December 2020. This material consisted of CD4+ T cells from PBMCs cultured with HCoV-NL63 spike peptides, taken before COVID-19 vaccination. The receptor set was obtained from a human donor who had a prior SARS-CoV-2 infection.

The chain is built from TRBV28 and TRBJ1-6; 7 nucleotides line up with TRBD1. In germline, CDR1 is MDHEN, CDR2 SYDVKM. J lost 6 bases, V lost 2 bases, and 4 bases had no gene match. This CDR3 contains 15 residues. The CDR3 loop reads CASSLTTGFNSPLHF. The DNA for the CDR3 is TGTGCCAGCAGTTTAACGACAGGGTTTAATTCACCCCTCCACTTT.

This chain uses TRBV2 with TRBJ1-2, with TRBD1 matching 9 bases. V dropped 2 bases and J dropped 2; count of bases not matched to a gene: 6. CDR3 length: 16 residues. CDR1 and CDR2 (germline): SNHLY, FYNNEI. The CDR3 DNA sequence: TGTGCCAGCAGTGAAAACCGGGACAGGGCAAACTATGGCTACACCTTC. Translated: CASSENRDRANYGYTF. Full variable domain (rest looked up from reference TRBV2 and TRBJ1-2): EPEVTQTPSHQVTQMGQEVILRCVPISNHLYFYWYRQILGQKVEFLVSFYNNEISEKSEIFDDQFSVERPDGSNFTLKIRSTKLEDSAMYFCASSENRDRANYGYTFGSGTRLTVV.

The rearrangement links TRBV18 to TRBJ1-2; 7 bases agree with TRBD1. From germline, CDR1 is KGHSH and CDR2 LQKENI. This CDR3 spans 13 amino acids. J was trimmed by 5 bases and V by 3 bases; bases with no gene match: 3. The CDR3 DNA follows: TGTGCCAGCTCACCGGGACAGAGATATGGCTACACCTTC. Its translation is CASSPGQRYGYTF.

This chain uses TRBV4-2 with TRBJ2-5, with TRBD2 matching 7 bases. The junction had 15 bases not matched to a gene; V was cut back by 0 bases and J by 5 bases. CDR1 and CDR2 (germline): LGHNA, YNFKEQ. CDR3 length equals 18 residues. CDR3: CASSQDWGGSSGEETQYF. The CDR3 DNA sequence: TGTGCCAGCAGCCAAGATTGGGGGGGGAGCTCCGGAGAGGAGACCCAGTACTTC.

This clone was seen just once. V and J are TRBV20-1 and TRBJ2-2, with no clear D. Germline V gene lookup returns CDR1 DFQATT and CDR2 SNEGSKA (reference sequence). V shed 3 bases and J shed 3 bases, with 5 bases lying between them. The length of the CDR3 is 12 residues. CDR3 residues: CSASRYTGELFF. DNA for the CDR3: TGCAGTGCTAGTCGGTACACCGGGGAGCTGTTTTTT.

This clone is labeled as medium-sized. The CDR3 is CASSRQRPPYEQYF. For the CDR3, the DNA is TGTGCCAGCAGCCGACAGAGACCTCCCTACGAGCAGTACTTC. This chain links TRBV2 with TRBJ2-7, with D perhaps TRBD1 (5 bases). The germline V gene encodes CDR1 SNHLY and CDR2 FYNNEI. Trimming shortened V by 6 bases and J by 2 bases, and 14 bases separated the two germline ends. The CDR3 is 14 residues long.

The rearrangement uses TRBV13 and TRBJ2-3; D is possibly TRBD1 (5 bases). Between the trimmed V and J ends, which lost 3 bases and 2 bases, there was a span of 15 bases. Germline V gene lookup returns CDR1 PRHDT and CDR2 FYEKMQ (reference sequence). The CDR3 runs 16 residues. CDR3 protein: CASSFHRSVTTDTQYF. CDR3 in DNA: TGTGCCAGCAGCTTCCACAGGTCAGTGACCACAGATACGCAGTATTTT.

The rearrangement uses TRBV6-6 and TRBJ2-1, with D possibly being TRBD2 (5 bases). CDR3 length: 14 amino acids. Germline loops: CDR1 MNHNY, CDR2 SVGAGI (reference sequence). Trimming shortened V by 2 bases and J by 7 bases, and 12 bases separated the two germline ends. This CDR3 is CASSYPGIRNEQFF. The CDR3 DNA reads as TGTGCCAGCAGTTACCCCGGGATTCGGAATGAGCAGTTCTTC.

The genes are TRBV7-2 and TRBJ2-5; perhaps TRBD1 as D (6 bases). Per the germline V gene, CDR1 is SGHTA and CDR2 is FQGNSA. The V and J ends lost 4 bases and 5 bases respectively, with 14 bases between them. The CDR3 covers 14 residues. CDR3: CASSSRAGVETQYF. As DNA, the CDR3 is TGTGCCAGCAGCTCAAGGGCAGGGGTGGAGACCCAGTACTTC.

This CDR3 reads CASGTQTYNEQFF. The CDR3 DNA reads TGTGCCAGCGGGACTCAAACCTACAATGAGCAGTTCTTC. This chain joins TRBV2 and TRBJ2-1, with a possible D match to TRBD2 (6 bases). This CDR3 region has 13 residues. The germline V gene encodes CDR1 SNHLY and CDR2 FYNNEI. V was pared by 8 bases and J by 2 bases, with 10 bases between.

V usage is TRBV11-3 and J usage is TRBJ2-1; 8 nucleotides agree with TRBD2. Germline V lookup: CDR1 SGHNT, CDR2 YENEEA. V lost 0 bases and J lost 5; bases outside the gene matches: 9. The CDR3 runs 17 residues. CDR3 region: CASSLDTRLARDNEQFF. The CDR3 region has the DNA TGTGCCAGCAGCTTAGATACGAGACTAGCGCGAGACAATGAGCAGTTCTTC.

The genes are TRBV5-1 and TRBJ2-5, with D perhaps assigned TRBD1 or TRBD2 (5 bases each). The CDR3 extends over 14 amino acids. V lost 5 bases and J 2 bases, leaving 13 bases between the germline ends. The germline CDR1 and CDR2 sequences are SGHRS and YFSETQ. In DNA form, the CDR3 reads TGCGCCAGCAGGCCCGGGACGCTTCAAGAGACCCAGTACTTC. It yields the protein CASRPGTLQETQYF.

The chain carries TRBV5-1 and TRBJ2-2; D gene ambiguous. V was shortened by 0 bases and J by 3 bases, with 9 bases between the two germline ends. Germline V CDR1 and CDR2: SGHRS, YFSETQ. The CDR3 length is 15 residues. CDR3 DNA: TGCGCCAGCAGCTTGGATCGTTCTTACACCGGGGAGCTGTTTTTT. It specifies CASSLDRSYTGELFF.

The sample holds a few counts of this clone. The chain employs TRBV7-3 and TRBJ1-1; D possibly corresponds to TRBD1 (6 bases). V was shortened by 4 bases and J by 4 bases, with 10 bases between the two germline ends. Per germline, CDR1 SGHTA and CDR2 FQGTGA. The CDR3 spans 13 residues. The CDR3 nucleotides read TGTGCCAGCAGCTCTACAGGGACCACTGAAGCTTTCTTT. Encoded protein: CASSSTGTTEAFF.

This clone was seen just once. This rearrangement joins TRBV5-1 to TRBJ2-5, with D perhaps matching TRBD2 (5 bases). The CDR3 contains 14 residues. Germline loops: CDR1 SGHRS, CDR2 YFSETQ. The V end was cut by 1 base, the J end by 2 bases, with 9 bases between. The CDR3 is CASSLRRTQETQYF. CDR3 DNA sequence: TGCGCCAGCAGCTTGCGACGGACTCAAGAGACCCAGTACTTC.

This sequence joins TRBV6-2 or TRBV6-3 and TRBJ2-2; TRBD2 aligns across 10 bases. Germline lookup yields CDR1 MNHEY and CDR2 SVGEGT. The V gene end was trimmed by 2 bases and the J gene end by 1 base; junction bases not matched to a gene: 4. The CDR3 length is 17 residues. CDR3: CASSYPAGGKNTGELFF. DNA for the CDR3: TGTGCCAGCAGTTACCCAGCGGGAGGGAAGAACACCGGGGAGCTGTTTTTT.

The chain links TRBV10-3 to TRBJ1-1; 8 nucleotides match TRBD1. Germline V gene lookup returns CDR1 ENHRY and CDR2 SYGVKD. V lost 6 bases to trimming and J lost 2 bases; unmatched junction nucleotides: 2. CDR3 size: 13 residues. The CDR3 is CAIRDRENTEAFF. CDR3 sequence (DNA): TGTGCCATCAGGGACAGGGAAAACACTGAAGCTTTCTTT.

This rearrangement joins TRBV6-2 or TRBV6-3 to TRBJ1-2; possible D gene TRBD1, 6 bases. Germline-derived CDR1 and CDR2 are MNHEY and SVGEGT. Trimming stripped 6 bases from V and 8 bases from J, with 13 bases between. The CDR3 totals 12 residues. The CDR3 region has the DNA TGTGCCAGCAGCGACTACAGGGAAGGCTACACCTTC. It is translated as CASSDYREGYTF.

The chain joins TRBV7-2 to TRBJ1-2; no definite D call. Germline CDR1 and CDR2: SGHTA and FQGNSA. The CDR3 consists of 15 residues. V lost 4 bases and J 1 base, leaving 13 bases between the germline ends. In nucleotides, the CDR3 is TGTGCCAGCAGCTCCCGCCCCGGTGATAACTATGGCTACACCTTC. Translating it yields CASSSRPGDNYGYTF.

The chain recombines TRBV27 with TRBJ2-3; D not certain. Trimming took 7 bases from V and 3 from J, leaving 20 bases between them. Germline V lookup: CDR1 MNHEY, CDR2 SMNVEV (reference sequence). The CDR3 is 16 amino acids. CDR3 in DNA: TGTGCCAGCAACCCCCTGTCGGTCGACGGTACAGATACGCAGTATTTT. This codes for CASNPLSVDGTDTQYF.

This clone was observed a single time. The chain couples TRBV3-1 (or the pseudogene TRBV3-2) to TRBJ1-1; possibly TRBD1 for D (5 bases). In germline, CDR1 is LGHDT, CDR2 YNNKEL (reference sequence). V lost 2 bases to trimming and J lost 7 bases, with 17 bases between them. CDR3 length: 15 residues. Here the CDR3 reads CASSQRDLFSGEAFF. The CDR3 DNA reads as TGTGCCAGCAGCCAACGGGACCTTTTTAGTGGTGAAGCTTTCTTT.

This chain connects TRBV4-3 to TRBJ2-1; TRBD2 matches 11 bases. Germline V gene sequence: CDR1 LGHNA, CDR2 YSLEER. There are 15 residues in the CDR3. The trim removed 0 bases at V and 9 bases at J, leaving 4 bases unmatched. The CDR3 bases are TGCGCCAGCAGCCAAGAGACTAGCGGGATAGCTGAGCAGTTCTTC. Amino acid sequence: CASSQETSGIAEQFF.

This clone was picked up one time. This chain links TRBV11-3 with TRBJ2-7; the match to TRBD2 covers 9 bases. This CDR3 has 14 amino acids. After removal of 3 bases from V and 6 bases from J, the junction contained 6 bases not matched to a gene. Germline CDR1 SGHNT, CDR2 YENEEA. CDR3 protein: CASSLGLARGEQYF. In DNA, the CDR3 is TGTGCCAGCAGCTTGGGACTAGCCCGAGGCGAGCAGTACTTC.

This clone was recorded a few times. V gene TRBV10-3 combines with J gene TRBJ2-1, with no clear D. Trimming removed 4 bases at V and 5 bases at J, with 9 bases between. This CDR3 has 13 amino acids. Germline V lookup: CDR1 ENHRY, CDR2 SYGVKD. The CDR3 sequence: CAISVGGDNEQFF. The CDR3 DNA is TGTGCCATCAGTGTAGGTGGGGACAATGAGCAGTTCTTC.

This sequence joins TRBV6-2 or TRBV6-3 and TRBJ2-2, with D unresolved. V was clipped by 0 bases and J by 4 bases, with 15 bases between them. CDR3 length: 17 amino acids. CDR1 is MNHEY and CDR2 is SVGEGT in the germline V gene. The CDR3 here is CASSYSQYRVPTGELFF. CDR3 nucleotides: TGTGCCAGCAGTTACTCGCAGTACAGAGTCCCCACCGGGGAGCTGTTTTTT.

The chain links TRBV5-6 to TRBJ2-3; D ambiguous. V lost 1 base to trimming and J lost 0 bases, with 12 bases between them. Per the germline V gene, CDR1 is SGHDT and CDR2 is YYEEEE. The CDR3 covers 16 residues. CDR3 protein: CASSLIVGTSTDTQYF. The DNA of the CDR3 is TGTGCCAGCAGCTTGATTGTCGGAACAAGCACAGATACGCAGTATTTT. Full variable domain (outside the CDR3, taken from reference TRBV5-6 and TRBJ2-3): DAGVTQSPTHLIKTRGQQVTLRCSPKSGHDTVSWYQQALGQGPQFIFQYYEEEERQRGNFPDRFSGHQFPNYSSELNVNALLLGDSALYLCASSLIVGTSTDTQYFGPGTRLTVL.